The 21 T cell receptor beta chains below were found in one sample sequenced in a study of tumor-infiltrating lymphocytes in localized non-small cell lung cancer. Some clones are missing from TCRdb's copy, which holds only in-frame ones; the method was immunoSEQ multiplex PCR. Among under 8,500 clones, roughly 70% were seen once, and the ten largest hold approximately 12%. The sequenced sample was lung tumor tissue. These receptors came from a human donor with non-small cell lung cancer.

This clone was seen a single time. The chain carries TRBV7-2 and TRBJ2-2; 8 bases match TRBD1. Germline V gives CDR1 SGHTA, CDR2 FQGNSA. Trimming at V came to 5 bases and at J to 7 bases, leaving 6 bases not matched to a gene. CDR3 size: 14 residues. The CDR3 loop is CASSLRTGNGELFF. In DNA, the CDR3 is TGTGCCAGCAGCCTACGGACAGGGAACGGGGAGCTGTTTTTT.

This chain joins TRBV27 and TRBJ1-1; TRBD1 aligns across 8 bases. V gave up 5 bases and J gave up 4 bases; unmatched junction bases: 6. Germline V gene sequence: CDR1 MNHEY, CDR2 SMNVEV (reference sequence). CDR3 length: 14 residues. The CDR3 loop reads CASSVSGGGTEAFF. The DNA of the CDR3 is TGTGCCAGCAGTGTCTCAGGGGGCGGCACTGAAGCTTTCTTT.

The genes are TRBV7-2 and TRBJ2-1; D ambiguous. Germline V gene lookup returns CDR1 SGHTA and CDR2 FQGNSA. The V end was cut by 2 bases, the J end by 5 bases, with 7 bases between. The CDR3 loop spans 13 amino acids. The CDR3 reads CASSLMKDNEQFF. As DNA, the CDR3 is TGTGCCAGCAGCTTAATGAAGGACAATGAGCAGTTCTTC.

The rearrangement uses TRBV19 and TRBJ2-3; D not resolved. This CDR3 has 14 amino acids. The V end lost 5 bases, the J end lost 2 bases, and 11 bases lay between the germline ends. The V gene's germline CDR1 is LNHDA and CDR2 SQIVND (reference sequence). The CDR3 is CASSATRSTDTQYF. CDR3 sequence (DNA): TGTGCCAGTAGTGCGACCCGTTCCACAGATACGCAGTATTTT. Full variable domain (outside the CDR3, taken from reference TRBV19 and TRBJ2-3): DGGITQSPKYLFRKEGQNVTLSCEQNLNHDAMYWYRQDPGQGLRLIYYSQIVNDFQKGDIAEGYSVSREKKESFPLTVTSAQKNPTAFYLCASSATRSTDTQYFGPGTRLTVL.

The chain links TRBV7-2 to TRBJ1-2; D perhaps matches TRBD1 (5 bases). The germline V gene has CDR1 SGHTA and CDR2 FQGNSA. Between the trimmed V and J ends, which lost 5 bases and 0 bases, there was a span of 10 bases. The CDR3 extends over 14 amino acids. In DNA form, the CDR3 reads TGTGCCAGCAGCGGTGACAGTGCTAACTATGGCTACACCTTC. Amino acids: CASSGDSANYGYTF. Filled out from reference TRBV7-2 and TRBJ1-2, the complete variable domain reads GAGVSQSPSNKVTEKGKDVELRCDPISGHTALYWYRQSLGQGLEFLIYFQGNSAPDKSGLPSDRFSAERTGGSVSTLTIQRTQQEDSAVYLCASSGDSANYGYTFGSGTRLTVV.

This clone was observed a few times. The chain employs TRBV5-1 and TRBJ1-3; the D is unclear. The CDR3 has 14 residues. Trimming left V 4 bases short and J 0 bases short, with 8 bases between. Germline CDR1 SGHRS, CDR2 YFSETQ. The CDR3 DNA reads TGCGCCAGCAGCGCCACTGGCTCTGGAAACACCATATATTTT. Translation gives CASSATGSGNTIYF.

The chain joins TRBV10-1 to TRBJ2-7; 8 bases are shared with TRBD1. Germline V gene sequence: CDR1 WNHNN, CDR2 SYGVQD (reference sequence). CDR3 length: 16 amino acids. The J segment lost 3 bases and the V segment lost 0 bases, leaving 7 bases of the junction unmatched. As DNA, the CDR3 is TGCGCCAGCAGTGAGTCGACTCCTGGACAGGGCTACGAGCAGTACTTC. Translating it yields CASSESTPGQGYEQYF.

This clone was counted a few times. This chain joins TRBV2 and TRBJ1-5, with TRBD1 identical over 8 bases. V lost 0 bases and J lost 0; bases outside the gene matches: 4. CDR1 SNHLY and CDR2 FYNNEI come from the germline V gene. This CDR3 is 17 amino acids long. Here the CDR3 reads CASSEARGQVSNQPQHF. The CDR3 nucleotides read TGTGCCAGCAGTGAAGCTAGGGGACAGGTTAGCAATCAGCCCCAGCATTTT.

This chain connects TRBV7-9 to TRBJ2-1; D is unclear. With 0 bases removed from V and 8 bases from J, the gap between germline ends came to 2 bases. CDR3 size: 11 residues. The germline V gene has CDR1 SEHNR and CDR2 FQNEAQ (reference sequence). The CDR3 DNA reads TGTGCCAGCAGCTTAGCCCATGAGCAGTTCTTC. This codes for CASSLAHEQFF.

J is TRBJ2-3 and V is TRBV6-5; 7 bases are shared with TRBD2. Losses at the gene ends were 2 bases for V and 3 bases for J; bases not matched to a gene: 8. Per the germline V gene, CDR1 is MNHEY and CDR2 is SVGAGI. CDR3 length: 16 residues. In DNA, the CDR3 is TGTGCCAGCAGTTACGCCCTGGGGGGGAGTACAGATACGCAGTATTTT. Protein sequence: CASSYALGGSTDTQYF.

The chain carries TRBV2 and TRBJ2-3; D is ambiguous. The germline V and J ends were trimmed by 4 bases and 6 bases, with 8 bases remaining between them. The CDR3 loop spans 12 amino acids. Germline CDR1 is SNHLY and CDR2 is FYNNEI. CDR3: CASSVLQDTQYF. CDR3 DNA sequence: TGTGCCAGCAGTGTTTTACAGGATACGCAGTATTTT.

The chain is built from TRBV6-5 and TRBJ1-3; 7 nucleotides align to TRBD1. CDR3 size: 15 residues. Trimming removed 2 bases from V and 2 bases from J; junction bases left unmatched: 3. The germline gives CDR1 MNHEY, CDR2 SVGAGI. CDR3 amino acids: CASSYATGPGNTIYF. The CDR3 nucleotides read TGTGCCAGCAGTTACGCGACAGGGCCTGGAAACACCATATATTTT.

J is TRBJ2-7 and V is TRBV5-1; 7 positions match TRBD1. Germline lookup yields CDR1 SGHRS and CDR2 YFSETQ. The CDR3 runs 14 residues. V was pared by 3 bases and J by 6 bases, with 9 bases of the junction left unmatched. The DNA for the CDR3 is TGCGCCAGCAGCTCCGGACAGGTTTTGATCGAGCAGTACTTC. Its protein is CASSSGQVLIEQYF.

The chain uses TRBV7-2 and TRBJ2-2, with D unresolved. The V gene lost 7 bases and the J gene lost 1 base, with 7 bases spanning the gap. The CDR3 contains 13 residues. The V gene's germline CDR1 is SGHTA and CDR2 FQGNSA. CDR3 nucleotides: TGTGCCAGCAAAATTGAGAACACCGGGGAGCTGTTTTTT. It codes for CASKIENTGELFF.

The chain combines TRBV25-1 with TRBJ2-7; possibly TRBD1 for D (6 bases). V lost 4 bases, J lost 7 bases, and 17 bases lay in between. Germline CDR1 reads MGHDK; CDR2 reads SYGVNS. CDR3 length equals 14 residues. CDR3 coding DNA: TGTGCCAGCAGTGCGGCAGGGGATGGGCGGGAGCAGTACTTC. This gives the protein CASSAAGDGREQYF.

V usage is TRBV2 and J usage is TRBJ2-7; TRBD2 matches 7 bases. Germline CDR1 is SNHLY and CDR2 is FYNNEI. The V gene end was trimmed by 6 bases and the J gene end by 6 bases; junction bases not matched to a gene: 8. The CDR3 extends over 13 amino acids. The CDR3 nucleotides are TGTGCCAGCAGGGGGTGGGGCGGGAGCGAGCAGTACTTC. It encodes CASRGWGGSEQYF.

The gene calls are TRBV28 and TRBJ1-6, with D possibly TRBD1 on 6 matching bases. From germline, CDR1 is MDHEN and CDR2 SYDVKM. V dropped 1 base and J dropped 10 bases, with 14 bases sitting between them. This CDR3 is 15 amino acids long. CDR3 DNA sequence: TGTGCCAGCAGTTTATTGGCAGGGGAAAGGTCACCCCTCCACTTT. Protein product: CASSLLAGERSPLHF. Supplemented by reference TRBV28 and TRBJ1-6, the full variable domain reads DVKVTQSSRYLVKRTGEKVFLECVQDMDHENMFWYRQDPGLGLRLIYFSYDVKMKEKGDIPEGYSVSREKKERFSLILESASTNQTSMYLCASSLLAGERSPLHFGNGTRLTVT.

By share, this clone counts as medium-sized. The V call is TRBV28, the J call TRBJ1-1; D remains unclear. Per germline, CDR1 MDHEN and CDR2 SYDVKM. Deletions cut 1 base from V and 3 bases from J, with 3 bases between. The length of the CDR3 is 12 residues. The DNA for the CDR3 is TGTGCCAGCAGTTTATTATACACTGAAGCTTTCTTT. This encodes CASSLLYTEAFF.

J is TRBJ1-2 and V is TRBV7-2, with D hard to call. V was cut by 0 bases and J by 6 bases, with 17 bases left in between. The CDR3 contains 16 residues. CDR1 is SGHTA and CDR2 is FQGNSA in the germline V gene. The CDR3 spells CASSLANYNSPDGYTF. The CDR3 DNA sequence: TGTGCCAGCAGCTTAGCGAACTACAATTCTCCGGATGGCTACACCTTC. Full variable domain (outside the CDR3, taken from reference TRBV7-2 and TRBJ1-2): GAGVSQSPSNKVTEKGKDVELRCDPISGHTALYWYRQSLGQGLEFLIYFQGNSAPDKSGLPSDRFSAERTGGSVSTLTIQRTQQEDSAVYLCASSLANYNSPDGYTFGSGTRLTVV.

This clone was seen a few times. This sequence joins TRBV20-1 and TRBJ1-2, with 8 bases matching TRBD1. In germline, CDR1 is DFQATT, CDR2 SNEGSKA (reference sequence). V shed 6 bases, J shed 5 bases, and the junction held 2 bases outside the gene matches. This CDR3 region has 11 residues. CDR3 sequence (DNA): TGCAGTGCAAGGACAGGGTATGGCTACACCTTC. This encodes CSARTGYGYTF.

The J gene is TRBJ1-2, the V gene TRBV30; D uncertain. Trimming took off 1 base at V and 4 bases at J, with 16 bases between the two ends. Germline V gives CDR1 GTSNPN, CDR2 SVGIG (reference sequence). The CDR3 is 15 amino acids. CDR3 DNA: TGTGCCTGGAGTGGTCCCGGACGGCTTATCTATGGCTACACCTTC. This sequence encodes CAWSGPGRLIYGYTF.